What follows is one TCR beta chain and its context. The V and J ends lost 2 bases and 2 bases respectively, with 10 bases between them. This CDR3 contains 14 residues. Germline V gene sequence: CDR1 SEHNR, CDR2 FQNEAQ (reference sequence). Healthy donors were controls matched for age and sex. The sample originates from a study of CD8 T cells in Susac syndrome. About 0.45 to 1 ug RNA was reverse transcribed with random hexamers. Amplification of TCR beta CDR3 across 54 Vbeta and 13 Jbeta was performed with immunoSEQ multiplex PCR. TCRdb reprocessed the immunoSEQ multiplex PCR reads via MiXCR and lists one record per CDR3 protein. This table has about 89,000 distinct CDR3 sequences, approximately 95% appearing once.

The sample comprised CD8+ T cells from PBMCs. This clonotype was sampled from a human donor in good health. V gene TRBV7-9 combines with J gene TRBJ2-7; a possible D gene is TRBD1 (6 bases). DNA of the CDR3: TGTGCCAGCAGCTTATCAGGGGCTCCCTACGAGCAGTACTTC. Translation: CASSLSGAPYEQYF.